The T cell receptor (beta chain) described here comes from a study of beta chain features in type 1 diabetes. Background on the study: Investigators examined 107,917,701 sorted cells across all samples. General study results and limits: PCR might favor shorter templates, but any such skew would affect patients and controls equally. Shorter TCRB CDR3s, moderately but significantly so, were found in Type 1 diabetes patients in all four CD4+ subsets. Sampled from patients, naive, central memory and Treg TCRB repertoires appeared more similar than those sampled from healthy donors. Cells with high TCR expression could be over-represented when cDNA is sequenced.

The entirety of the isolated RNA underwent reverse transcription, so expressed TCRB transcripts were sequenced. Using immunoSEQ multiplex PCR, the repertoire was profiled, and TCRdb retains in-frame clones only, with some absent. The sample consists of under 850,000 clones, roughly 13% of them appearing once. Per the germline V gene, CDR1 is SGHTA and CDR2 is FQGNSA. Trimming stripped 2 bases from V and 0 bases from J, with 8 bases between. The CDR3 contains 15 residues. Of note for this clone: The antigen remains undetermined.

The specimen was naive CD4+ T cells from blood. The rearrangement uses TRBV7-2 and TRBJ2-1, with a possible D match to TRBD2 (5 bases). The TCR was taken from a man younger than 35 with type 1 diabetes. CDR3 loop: CASSLTRGSYNEQFF. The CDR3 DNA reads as TGTGCCAGCAGCTTAACACGGGGCTCCTACAATGAGCAGTTCTTC. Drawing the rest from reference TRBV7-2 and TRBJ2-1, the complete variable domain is GAGVSQSPSNKVTEKGKDVELRCDPISGHTALYWYRQSLGQGLEFLIYFQGNSAPDKSGLPSDRFSAERTGGSVSTLTIQRTQQEDSAVYLCASSLTRGSYNEQFFGPGTRLTVL.